This section outlines one T cell receptor (beta chain) sequence together with its context. This record belongs to a study of T cell changes during pregnancy in multiple sclerosis. The data were produced by immunoSEQ multiplex PCR, yet TCRdb's version contains in-frame clones alone and is incomplete. The sample includes tens of thousands of clones, 88% of them seen just once. Germline V gives CDR1 MGHRA, CDR2 YSYEKL. J gave up 2 bases and V 0 bases, and 9 bases lay outside the gene matches. This CDR3 has 18 amino acids. Sequencing was performed on CD8+ T cells from peripheral blood mononuclear cells, taken after pregnancy. This TCR was sampled from a female donor in good health, enrolled as a control in a pregnancy study. V and J are TRBV4-1 and TRBJ1-4; 7 bases are shared with TRBD1. The CDR3 spells CASSQDPRGIATNEKLFF. CDR3 nucleotides: TGCGCCAGCAGCCAAGATCCCAGGGGGATTGCGACTAATGAAAAACTGTTTTTT.